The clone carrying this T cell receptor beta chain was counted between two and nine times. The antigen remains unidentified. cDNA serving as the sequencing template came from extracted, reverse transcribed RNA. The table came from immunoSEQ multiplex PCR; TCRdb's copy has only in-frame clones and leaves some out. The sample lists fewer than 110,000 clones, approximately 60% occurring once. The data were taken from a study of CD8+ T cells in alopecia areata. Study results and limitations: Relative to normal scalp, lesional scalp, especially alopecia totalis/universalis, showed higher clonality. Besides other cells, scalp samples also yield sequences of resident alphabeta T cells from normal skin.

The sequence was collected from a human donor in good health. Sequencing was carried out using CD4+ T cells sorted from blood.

The CDR3 protein is CASSLDRNEKLFF. The DNA for the CDR3 is TGTGCCAGCAGCCTAGACAGGAATGAAAAACTGTTTTTT. This chain joins TRBV7-9 and TRBJ1-4; D perhaps matches TRBD1 (6 bases). V lost 5 bases and J lost 5, with 9 bases in between. The CDR3 length is 13 residues. The germline CDR1 and CDR2 sequences are SEHNR and FQNEAQ (reference sequence).